A selection of T cell receptor beta chains follows, all from one sample in a study of regulatory T cells in long-lasting Graves disease. TCRdb reprocessed the multiplex PCR reads via MiXCR and lists one record per CDR3 protein. The sample includes 350,000 to 450,000 distinct CDR3 sequences, around 16% seen only once; the top ten take under 9%. These records were also assigned to another study, of T cells in Graves' hyperthyroidism and ophthalmopathy.

Sequenced here: peripheral blood mononuclear cells (PBMCs), sampled at new diagnosis, from a patient treated with antithyroid drugs. These receptor sequences come from a woman in her thirties or forties with Graves disease. Both conserved end residues are part of each CDR3. Each record gives: J gene, clone size, V gene, D gene, CDR3 protein, CDR3 DNA. D genes are given only for firm matches. Clone size, where shown, is once, few, many, or a class for clones that have expanded.

TRBJ1-5	many	TRBV6-1	.	CASSKKGNQPQHF	TGTGCCAGCAGCAAAAAGGGCAATCAGCCCCAGCATTTT
TRBJ1-6	many	TRBV30	.	CAWSFSPGDNSPLHF	TGTGCCTGGAGTTTTTCCCCAGGAGACAATTCACCCCTCCACTTT
TRBJ2-2	many	TRBV2	.	CASSVLENTGELFF	TGTGCCAGCAGTGTCCTAGAGAACACCGGGGAGCTGTTTTTT
TRBJ2-5	.	TRBV30	TRBD2	CAWSSGGETQYF	TGTGCCTGGAGTTCGGGGGGAGAGACCCAGTACTTC
TRBJ2-7	few	TRBV20-1	TRBD2	CSARAEAGGHYEQYF	TGCAGTGCTAGAGCAGAGGCGGGAGGACACTACGAGCAGTACTTC
TRBJ2-2	few	TRBV30	TRBD2	CAWTEGGLVNTGELFF	TGTGCCTGGACTGAGGGGGGACTAGTAAACACCGGGGAGCTGTTTTTT
TRBJ1-1	.	TRBV13	.	CASSSTPAENTEAFF	TGTGCCAGCAGCTCAACCCCCGCGGAGAACACTGAAGCTTTCTTT
TRBJ2-1	.	TRBV7-9	TRBD2	CASSPTSGRGSYNEHFF	TGTGCCAGCAGCCCGACTAGCGGGAGGGGATCCTACAATGAGCACTTCTTC
TRBJ2-1	.	TRBV7-9	.	CASSLEPPYNEQFF	TGTGCCAGCAGCTTAGAACCCCCCTACAATGAGCAGTTCTTC
TRBJ1-6	.	TRBV28	.	CASSLGQTSSYNSPLHF	TGTGCCAGCAGCCTCGGACAGACCAGCTCCTATAATTCACCCCTCCACTTT
TRBJ2-1	medium-sized	TRBV11-3	TRBD2	CASSFGSSGRILVQFF	TGTGCCAGCAGCTTCGGTTCTAGCGGGAGAATCTTAGTGCAGTTCTTC
TRBJ2-7	many	TRBV6-1	TRBD1	CASSEAGWDSFYEQYF	TGTGCCAGCAGTGAAGCGGGGTGGGACAGCTTCTACGAGCAGTACTTC
TRBJ2-1	many	TRBV12-3/TRBV12-4	.	CASSFLTFPNNEQFF	TGTGCCAGCAGCTTCCTTACATTCCCCAACAATGAGCAGTTCTTC
TRBJ1-2	.	TRBV7-9	.	CASSPPFDYGYTF	TGTGCCAGCAGCCCCCCCTTCGACTATGGCTACACCTTC
TRBJ1-5	many	TRBV28	.	CASSLRPQHF	TGTGCCAGCAGTTTACGGCCCCAGCATTTT
TRBJ1-1	few	TRBV11-2	TRBD1	CASSSGQGALGAFF	TGTGCCAGCAGTTCCGGACAGGGGGCTCTCGGTGCTTTCTTT
TRBJ2-7	few	TRBV12-3/TRBV12-4	TRBD1	CTSSLRQGSSYEQYF	TGTACCAGCAGTCTTAGACAGGGTAGCTCCTACGAGCAGTACTTC
TRBJ2-1	many	TRBV28	.	CASSFFGGNNEQFF	TGTGCCAGCAGTTTCTTCGGCGGGAACAATGAGCAGTTCTTC
TRBJ1-2	many	TRBV12-3/TRBV12-4	.	CASSSTRGNYGYTF	TGTGCCAGCAGTTCAACGAGAGGGAACTATGGCTACACCTTC
TRBJ2-3	few	TRBV27	TRBD2	CASSWGLAPTSTDTQYF	TGTGCCAGCAGTTGGGGACTAGCGCCTACTAGCACAGATACGCAGTATTTT
TRBJ2-5	.	TRBV13	.	CASSGGGFGVTQYF	TGTGCCAGCTCAGGAGGGGGATTTGGAGTGACCCAGTACTTC
TRBJ1-5	.	TRBV20-1	.	CSATQPPGVSNQPQHF	TGCAGTGCTACACAACCCCCAGGGGTTAGCAATCAGCCCCAGCATTTT
TRBJ2-5	many	TRBV2	.	CASSEAGQETQYF	TGTGCCAGCAGTGAAGCAGGCCAAGAGACCCAGTACTTC
TRBJ2-1	few	TRBV7-3	TRBD2	CASSLTSLAGSVDEQFF	TGTGCCAGCAGCTTAACGTCCCTAGCGGGATCAGTAGATGAGCAGTTCTTC
TRBJ2-1	once	TRBV5-1	TRBD2	CASSLQTSGNNEQFF	TGCGCCAGCAGCTTGCAGACTAGCGGGAACAATGAGCAGTTCTTC
TRBJ1-4	many	TRBV24-1	.	CATSDPQGPKGNNEKLFF	TGTGCCACCAGTGACCCACAGGGCCCGAAAGGCAATAATGAAAAACTGTTTTTT
TRBJ2-3	many	TRBV10-3	.	CAISIGWSDTQYF	TGTGCCATCAGTATCGGGTGGTCAGATACGCAGTATTTT
TRBJ2-6	.	TRBV19	.	CASSIVGGASGANVLTF	TGTGCCAGTAGTATCGTGGGGGGGGCTTCCGGGGCCAACGTCCTGACTTTC
TRBJ2-7	many	TRBV5-1	TRBD1	CASSFRDSYEQYF	TGTGCCAGCAGCTTCCGGGACAGCTACGAGCAGTACTTC
TRBJ2-7	.	TRBV11-2	TRBD2	CASSEYTSGSYEQYF	TGTGCCAGCAGCGAGTATACTAGCGGATCCTACGAGCAGTACTTC
TRBJ2-1	many	TRBV6-5	.	CASSYAPRLDNEQFF	TGTGCCAGCAGTTACGCCCCTAGACTTGACAATGAGCAGTTCTTC
TRBJ2-1	many	TRBV6-2/TRBV6-3	.	CASSYDLGGNEQFF	TGTGCCAGCAGTTACGATTTGGGGGGCAATGAGCAGTTCTTC
TRBJ2-3	many	TRBV28	TRBD1	CASTLRGYRGKNTQYF	TGTGCCAGCACACTTCGAGGATACAGGGGTAAAAATACGCAGTATTTT
TRBJ1-1	many	TRBV6-2/TRBV6-3	.	CASSPEEFRNTEAFF	TGTGCCAGCAGTCCTGAGGAATTCCGGAACACTGAAGCTTTCTTT
TRBJ2-5	few	TRBV5-4	.	CASSPDEETQYF	TGTGCCAGCAGCCCCGATGAGGAGACCCAGTACTTC
TRBJ2-1	many	TRBV5-1	.	CASSLERSTPYNEQFF	TGCGCCAGCAGCCTGGAACGGTCTACCCCCTACAATGAGCAGTTCTTC
TRBJ2-5	few	TRBV7-6	TRBD2	CASSLVPGLVGETQYF	TGTGCCAGCAGCTTAGTCCCAGGACTAGTCGGGGAGACCCAGTACTTC
TRBJ2-2	many	TRBV5-4	.	CASSLVDGNTGELFF	TGTGCCAGCAGCTTGGTAGACGGGAACACCGGGGAGCTGTTTTTT
TRBJ2-5	many	TRBV12-3/TRBV12-4	.	CASSLGGGTETQYF	TGTGCCAGCAGTTTAGGGGGAGGTACTGAGACCCAGTACTTC
TRBJ1-1	many	TRBV19	.	CASSRSTGNEAFF	TGTGCCAGTAGTAGATCAACAGGGAATGAAGCTTTCTTT
TRBJ1-5	many	TRBV24-1	.	CATSDSRQVNQPQHF	TGTGCCACCAGTGATTCGCGACAGGTCAATCAGCCCCAGCATTTT
TRBJ2-3	.	TRBV2	.	CASTAELGGTQYF	TGTGCCAGCACAGCCGAGCTAGGAGGCACGCAGTATTTT
TRBJ1-1	many	TRBV14	.	CASSRRRENTEAFF	TGTGCCAGCAGCCGACGAAGAGAGAACACTGAAGCTTTCTTT
TRBJ2-3	few	TRBV6-2/TRBV6-3	.	CASSLWTILDTQYF	TGTGCCAGCAGTCTATGGACTATCCTAGATACGCAGTATTTT
TRBJ2-7	many	TRBV20-1	.	CSASAGTPLYEQYF	TGCAGTGCTTCCGCCGGGACTCCTCTATACGAGCAGTACTTC
TRBJ2-7	few	TRBV7-9	.	CASRGNEQYF	TGTGCCTCGAGGGGGAACGAGCAGTACTTC
TRBJ1-6	many	TRBV27	.	CASSFGGNSPLHF	TGTGCCAGCAGTTTTGGGGGCAATTCACCCCTCCACTTT
TRBJ1-1	many	TRBV25-1	.	CASSDSQPNTEAFF	TGTGCCAGCAGTGACAGTCAACCAAACACTGAAGCTTTCTTT
TRBJ2-1	few	TRBV19	.	CASSIGLARNEQFF	TGTGCCAGTAGTATCGGCCTAGCTCGCAATGAGCAGTTCTTC
TRBJ2-3	once	TRBV11-2	.	CASSYSGVPDTQYF	TGTGCCAGCAGCTACTCAGGGGTCCCAGATACGCAGTATTTT
TRBJ1-1	many	TRBV28	TRBD1	CASSRTGYIGAFF	TGTGCCAGCAGTAGGACAGGGTACATCGGGGCTTTCTTT
TRBJ2-1	many	TRBV5-1	TRBD2	CASTPGPLAGSYNEQFF	TGCGCCAGCACCCCGGGGCCTCTAGCGGGCTCCTACAATGAGCAGTTCTTC
TRBJ1-3	few	TRBV5-1	.	CASRDTSSGNTIYF	TGCGCCAGCAGGGACACCAGCTCTGGAAACACCATATATTTT
TRBJ1-4	many	TRBV27	.	CASSFTPGTAEKLFF	TGTGCCAGCAGTTTTACCCCCGGGACCGCGGAAAAACTGTTTTTT